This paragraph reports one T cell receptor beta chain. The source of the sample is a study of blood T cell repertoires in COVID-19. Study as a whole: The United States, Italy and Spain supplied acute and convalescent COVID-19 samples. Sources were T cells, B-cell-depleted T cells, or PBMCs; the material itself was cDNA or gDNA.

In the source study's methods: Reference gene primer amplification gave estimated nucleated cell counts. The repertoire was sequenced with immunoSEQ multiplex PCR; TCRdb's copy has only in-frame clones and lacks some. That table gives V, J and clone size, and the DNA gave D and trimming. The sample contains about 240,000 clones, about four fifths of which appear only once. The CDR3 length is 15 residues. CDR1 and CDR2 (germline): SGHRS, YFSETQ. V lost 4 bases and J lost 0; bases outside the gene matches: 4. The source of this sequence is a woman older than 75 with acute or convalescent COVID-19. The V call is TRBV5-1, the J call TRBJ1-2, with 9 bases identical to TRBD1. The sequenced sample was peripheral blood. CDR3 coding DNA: TGCGCCAGCAGCCCGGGACAGGGTTCTAACTATGGCTACACCTTC. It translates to CASSPGQGSNYGYTF.